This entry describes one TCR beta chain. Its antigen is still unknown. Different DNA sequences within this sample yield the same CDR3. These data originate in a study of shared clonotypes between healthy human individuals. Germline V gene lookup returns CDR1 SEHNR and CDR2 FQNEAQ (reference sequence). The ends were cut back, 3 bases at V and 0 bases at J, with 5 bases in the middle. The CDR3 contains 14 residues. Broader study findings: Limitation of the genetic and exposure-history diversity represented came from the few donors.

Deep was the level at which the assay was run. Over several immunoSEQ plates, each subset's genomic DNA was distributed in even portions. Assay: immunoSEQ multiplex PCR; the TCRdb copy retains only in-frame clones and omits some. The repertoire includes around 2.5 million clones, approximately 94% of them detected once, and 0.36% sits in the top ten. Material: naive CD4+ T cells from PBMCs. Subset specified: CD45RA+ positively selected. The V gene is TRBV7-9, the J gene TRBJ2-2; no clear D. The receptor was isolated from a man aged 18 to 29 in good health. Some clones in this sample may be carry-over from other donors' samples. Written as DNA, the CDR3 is TGTGCCAGCAGCTTGAGAGCGAACACCGGGGAGCTGTTTTTT. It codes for CASSLRANTGELFF.